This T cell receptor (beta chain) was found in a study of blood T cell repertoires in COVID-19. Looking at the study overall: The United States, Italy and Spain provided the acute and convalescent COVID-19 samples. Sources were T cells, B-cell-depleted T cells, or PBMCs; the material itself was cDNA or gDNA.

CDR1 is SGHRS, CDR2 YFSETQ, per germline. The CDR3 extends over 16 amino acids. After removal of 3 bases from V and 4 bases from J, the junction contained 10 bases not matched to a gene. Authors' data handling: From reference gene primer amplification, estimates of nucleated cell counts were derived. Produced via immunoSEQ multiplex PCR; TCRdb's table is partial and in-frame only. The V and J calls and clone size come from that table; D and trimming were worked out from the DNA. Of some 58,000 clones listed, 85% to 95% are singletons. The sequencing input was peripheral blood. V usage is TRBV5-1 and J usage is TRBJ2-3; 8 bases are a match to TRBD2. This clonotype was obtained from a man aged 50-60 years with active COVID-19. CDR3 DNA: TGCGCCAGCAGCTGGGGGAATAGCGGGAACGCAGATACGCAGTATTTT. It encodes CASSWGNSGNADTQYF.